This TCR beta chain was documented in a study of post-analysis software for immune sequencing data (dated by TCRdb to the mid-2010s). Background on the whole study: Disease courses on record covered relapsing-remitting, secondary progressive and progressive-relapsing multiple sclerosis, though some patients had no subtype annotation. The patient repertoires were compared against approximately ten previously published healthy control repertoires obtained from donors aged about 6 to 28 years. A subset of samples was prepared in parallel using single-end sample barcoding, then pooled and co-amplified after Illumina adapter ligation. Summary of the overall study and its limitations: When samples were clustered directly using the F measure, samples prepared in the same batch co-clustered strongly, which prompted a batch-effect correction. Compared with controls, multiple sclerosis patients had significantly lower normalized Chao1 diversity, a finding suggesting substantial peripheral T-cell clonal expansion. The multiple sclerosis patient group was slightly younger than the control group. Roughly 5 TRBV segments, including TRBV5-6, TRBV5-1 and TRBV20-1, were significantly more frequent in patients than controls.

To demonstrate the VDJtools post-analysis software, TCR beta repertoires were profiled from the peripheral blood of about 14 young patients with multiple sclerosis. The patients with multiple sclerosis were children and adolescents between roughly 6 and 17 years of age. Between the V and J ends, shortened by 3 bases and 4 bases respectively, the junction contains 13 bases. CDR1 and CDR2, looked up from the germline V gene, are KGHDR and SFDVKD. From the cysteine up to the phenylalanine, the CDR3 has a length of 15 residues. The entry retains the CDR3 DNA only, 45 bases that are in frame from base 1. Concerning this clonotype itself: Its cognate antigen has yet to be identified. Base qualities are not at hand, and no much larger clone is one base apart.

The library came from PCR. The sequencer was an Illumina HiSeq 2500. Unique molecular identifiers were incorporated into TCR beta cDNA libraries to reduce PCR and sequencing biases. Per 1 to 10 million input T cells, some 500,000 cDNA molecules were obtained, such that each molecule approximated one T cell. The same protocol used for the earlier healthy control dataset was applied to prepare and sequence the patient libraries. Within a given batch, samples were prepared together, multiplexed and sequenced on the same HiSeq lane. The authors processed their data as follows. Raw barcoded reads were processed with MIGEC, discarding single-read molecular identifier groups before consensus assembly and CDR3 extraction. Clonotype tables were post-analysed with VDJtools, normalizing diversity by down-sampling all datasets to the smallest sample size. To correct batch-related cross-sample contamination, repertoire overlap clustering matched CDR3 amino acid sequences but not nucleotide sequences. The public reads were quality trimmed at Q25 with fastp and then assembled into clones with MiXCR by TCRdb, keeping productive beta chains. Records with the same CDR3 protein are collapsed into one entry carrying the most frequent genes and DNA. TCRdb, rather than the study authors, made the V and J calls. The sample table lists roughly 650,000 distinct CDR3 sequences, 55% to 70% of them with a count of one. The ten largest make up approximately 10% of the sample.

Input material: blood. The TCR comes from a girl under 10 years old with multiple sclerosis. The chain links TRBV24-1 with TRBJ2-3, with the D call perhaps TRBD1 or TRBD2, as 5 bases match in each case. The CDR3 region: CATSDEGSGPDTQYF. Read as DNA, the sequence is TGTGCCACCAGTGATGAGGGATCGGGGCCAGATACGCAGTATTTT.